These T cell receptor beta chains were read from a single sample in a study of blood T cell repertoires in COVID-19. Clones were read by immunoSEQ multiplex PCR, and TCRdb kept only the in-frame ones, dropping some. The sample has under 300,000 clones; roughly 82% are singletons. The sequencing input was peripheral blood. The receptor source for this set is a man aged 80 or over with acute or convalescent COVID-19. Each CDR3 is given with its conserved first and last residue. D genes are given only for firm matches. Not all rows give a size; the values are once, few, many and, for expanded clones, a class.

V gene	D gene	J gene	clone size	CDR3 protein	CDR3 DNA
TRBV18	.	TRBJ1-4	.	CASSPPGRTNEKLFF	TGTGCCAGCTCACCGCCAGGGAGGACTAATGAAAAACTGTTTTTT
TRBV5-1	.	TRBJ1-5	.	CASSLEGFNQPQHF	TGCGCCAGCAGCTTAGAGGGATTCAATCAGCCCCAGCATTTT
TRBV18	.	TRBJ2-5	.	CASSPPGLSGETQYF	TGTGCCAGCTCACCACCGGGACTCTCCGGAGAGACCCAGTACTTC
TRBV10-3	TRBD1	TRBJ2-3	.	CAIRGTAWTDTQYF	TGTGCCATCAGGGGGACAGCGTGGACAGATACGCAGTATTTT
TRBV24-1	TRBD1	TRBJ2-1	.	CATSDIRTGNSYNEQFF	TGTGCCACCAGTGACATTCGGACAGGGAACTCCTACAATGAGCAGTTCTTC
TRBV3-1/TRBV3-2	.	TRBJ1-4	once	CASSLTPADVKLFF	TGTGCCAGCAGCCTGACCCCCGCGGATGTAAAACTGTTTTTT
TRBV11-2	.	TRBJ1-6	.	CASSFQGWGSPLHF	TGTGCCAGCAGCTTCCAGGGGTGGGGTTCACCCCTCCACTTT
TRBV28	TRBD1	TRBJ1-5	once	CATQGDVGQPQHF	TGTGCCACACAGGGGGATGTAGGCCAGCCCCAGCATTTT
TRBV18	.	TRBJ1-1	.	CASSPVAGPDTEAFF	TGTGCCAGCTCACCTGTCGCGGGCCCCGACACTGAAGCTTTCTTT
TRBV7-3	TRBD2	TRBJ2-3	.	CASSLDPPGLAGVPADTQYF	TGTGCCAGCAGCTTAGACCCTCCGGGACTAGCGGGAGTCCCGGCGGATACGCAGTATTTT
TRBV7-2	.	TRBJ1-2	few	CASSLVLGITGASYGYTF	TGTGCCAGCAGCTTAGTGTTGGGTATAACAGGTGCCAGCTATGGCTACACCTTC
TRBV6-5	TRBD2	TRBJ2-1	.	CATRTSGGYEQFF	TGTGCCACCCGGACTAGCGGGGGATATGAGCAGTTCTTC
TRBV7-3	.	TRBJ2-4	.	CASSLELRNIQYF	TGTGCCAGCAGCTTAGAGTTGAGAAACATTCAGTACTTC
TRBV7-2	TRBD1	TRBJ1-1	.	CASSADRGRGWSAEAFF	TGTGCCAGCAGTGCGGACAGGGGTCGGGGGTGGTCGGCTGAAGCTTTCTTT